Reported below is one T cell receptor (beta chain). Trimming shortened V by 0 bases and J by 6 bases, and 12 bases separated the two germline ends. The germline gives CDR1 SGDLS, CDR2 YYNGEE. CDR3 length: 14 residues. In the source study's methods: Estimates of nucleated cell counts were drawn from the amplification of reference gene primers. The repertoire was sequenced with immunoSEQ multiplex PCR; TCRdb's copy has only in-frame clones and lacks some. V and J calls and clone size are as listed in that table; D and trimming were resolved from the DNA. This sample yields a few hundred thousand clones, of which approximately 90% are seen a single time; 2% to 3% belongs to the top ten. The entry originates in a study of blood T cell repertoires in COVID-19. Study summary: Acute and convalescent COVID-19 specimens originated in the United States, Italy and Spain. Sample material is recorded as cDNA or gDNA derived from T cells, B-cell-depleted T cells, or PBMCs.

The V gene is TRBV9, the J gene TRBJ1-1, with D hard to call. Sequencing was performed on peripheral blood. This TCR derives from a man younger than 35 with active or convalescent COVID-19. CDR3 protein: CASSVGGPLAEAFF. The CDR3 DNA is TGTGCCAGCAGCGTAGGTGGGCCACTCGCTGAAGCTTTCTTT.